A single sample is the source of the 10 T cell receptor beta chains below, sequenced in a study of cytomegalovirus exposure and HLA in healthy donors (dated by TCRdb to the late 2010s). Library generation was performed with the immunoSEQ multiplex PCR assay. TCRdb took over this immuneACCESS table, retaining in-frame rearrangements with V and J assigned. Such tables are incomplete; in checked studies, under half of the missing clones stem from an unresolved V gene, and the remainder is unexplained. In this sample the table shows around 150,000 clones, roughly 89% of which occur a single time. The top ten hold about 9.3% of the sample. Sequencing used PBMCs. These TCRs come from a woman younger than 30 in good health and CMV-seropositive.

The chain employs TRBV6-5 and TRBJ1-1; no definite D call. Germline V gene sequence: CDR1 MNHEY, CDR2 SVGAGI. CDR3 length: 13 residues. The V gene lost 6 bases and the J gene lost 3 bases, with 11 bases spanning the gap. The CDR3 nucleotides are TGTGCCAGCAGAGCGGCAGTTCACACTGAAGCTTTCTTT. Its translation is CASRAAVHTEAFF.

The gene calls are TRBV6-5 and TRBJ2-1; TRBD2 agrees at 12 bases. V shed 4 bases, J shed 6 bases, and the junction held 7 bases outside the gene matches. CDR1 and CDR2 from the germline V gene are MNHEY and SVGAGI. CDR3 length: 16 residues. The CDR3 nucleotides read TGTGCCAGCAGTTTCCTAGCGGGAGGGCCGGGCAATGAGCAGTTCTTC. It encodes CASSFLAGGPGNEQFF.

This chain joins TRBV28 and TRBJ2-7, with 7 nucleotides matching TRBD1. V was clipped by 3 bases and J by 6 bases; unmatched bases: 14. Germline V gene lookup returns CDR1 MDHEN and CDR2 SYDVKM. The CDR3 contains 16 residues. CDR3: CASSLAGGIWRSEQYF. Written as DNA, the CDR3 is TGTGCCAGCAGTTTGGCAGGGGGAATTTGGAGGTCCGAGCAGTACTTC.

V is TRBV28 and J is TRBJ1-5; TRBD1 is a possible D gene (6 bases). The CDR3 length is 14 residues. V was cut by 4 bases and J by 6 bases, with 13 bases left in between. Germline assignment: CDR1 MDHEN and CDR2 SYDVKM. CDR3 region: CASSSPTGVQPQHF. The CDR3 DNA sequence: TGTGCCAGCAGTTCCCCGACAGGAGTTCAGCCCCAGCATTTT.

This CDR3 is CASSSTSGSPGELFF. DNA for the CDR3: TGCGCCAGCAGCTCGACTAGCGGGAGCCCCGGGGAGCTGTTTTTT. The chain joins TRBV5-1 to TRBJ2-2; 12 positions agree with TRBD2. With V trimmed by 3 bases and J by 6 bases, 3 bases remained unmatched. CDR3 length equals 15 residues. Per germline, CDR1 SGHRS and CDR2 YFSETQ.

This chain joins TRBV12-5 and TRBJ2-2; 7 positions agree with TRBD1. This CDR3 spans 16 amino acids. V shed 3 bases and J 6 bases; nucleotides not matched to a gene: 10. CDR1 and CDR2 (germline): LGHNT, FRNRAP. Here the CDR3 reads CASGLTGTVDSGELFF. In DNA form, the CDR3 reads TGTGCTAGTGGTTTAACCGGGACAGTGGATTCCGGGGAGCTGTTTTTT.

The chain employs TRBV19 and TRBJ1-2, with 10 nucleotides matching TRBD1. The CDR3 runs to 15 residues. The V gene end was trimmed by 7 bases and the J gene end by 0 bases; junction bases not matched to a gene: 5. Germline V gene lookup returns CDR1 LNHDA and CDR2 SQIVND (reference sequence). The CDR3 loop is CASMKGTGANYGYTF. The CDR3 DNA reads TGTGCCAGTATGAAGGGGACAGGGGCTAACTATGGCTACACCTTC.

This chain joins TRBV7-9 and TRBJ2-3; D is uncertain. Germline lookup yields CDR1 SEHNR and CDR2 FQNEAQ (reference sequence). V lost 3 bases and J lost 7, with 14 bases in between. The CDR3 covers 14 residues. The CDR3 coding sequence is TGTGCCAGCAGCTTGGGCTGGGCTGGCCATACGCAGTATTTT. Its protein product is CASSLGWAGHTQYF.

The chain combines TRBV7-3 with TRBJ2-3, with 9 positions matching TRBD2. The CDR3 covers 19 residues. After removal of 2 bases from V and 4 bases from J, the junction contained 16 bases not matched to a gene. The germline gives CDR1 SGHTA, CDR2 FQGTGA. The CDR3 protein is CASSLSASGIAASPDTQYF. The CDR3 DNA follows: TGTGCCAGCAGCTTATCGGCTAGCGGGATTGCCGCCAGCCCAGATACGCAGTATTTT. The full variable domain, with the rest looked up from reference TRBV7-3 and TRBJ2-3, is GAGVSQTPSNKVTEKGKYVELRCDPISGHTALYWYRQSLGQGPEFLIYFQGTGAADDSGLPNDRFFAVRPEGSVSTLKIQRTERGDSAVYLCASSLSASGIAASPDTQYFGPGTRLTVL.

This sequence joins TRBV14 and TRBJ2-3; D call uncertain. Germline V gene lookup returns CDR1 SGHDN and CDR2 FVKESK. This CDR3 has 15 residues. Between the trimmed V and J ends, which lost 2 bases and 2 bases, there was a span of 11 bases. This CDR3 is CASSQFVLPTDTQYF. The CDR3 bases are TGTGCCAGCAGCCAATTCGTACTCCCCACAGATACGCAGTATTTT. Complete variable domain (other parts from reference TRBV14 and TRBJ2-3): EAGVTQFPSHSVIEKGQTVTLRCDPISGHDNLYWYRRVMGKEIKFLLHFVKESKQDESGMPNNRFLAERTGGTYSTLKVQPAELEDSGVYFCASSQFVLPTDTQYFGPGTRLTVL.